A single sample gave rise to the 9 T cell receptor beta chains below, sequenced in a study of T cell responses to AZD1222 COVID-19 vaccine. The data were produced by immunoSEQ multiplex PCR, yet TCRdb's version contains in-frame clones alone and is incomplete. This sample has fewer than 130,000 clones, with 88% found just once. The sequences come from peripheral blood, collected on day 0 of AZD1222 vaccination. All receptors derive from an adult in good health.

This rearrangement joins TRBV18 to TRBJ1-1, with D perhaps TRBD1 (6 bases). In germline, CDR1 is KGHSH, CDR2 LQKENI. V lost 5 bases, J lost 0 bases, and 10 bases lay in between. This CDR3 has 14 amino acids. This chain's CDR3 is CASSATGMNTEAFF. In nucleotides, the CDR3 is TGTGCCAGCTCAGCCACAGGGATGAACACTGAAGCTTTCTTT.

This chain uses TRBV25-1 with TRBJ2-7; D possibly uses TRBD1 or TRBD2 (5 bases each). The CDR3 contains 14 residues. V was pared by 1 base and J by 3 bases, with 10 bases between. The germline V gene has CDR1 MGHDK and CDR2 SYGVNS. The CDR3 region is CASSESLGDYEQYF. In nucleotides, the CDR3 is TGTGCCAGCAGTGAATCGCTGGGGGACTACGAGCAGTACTTC.

This CDR3 is CASSLDRYEQYF. CDR3 coding DNA: TGTGCCAGCAGCTTGGATCGCTACGAGCAGTACTTC. The chain recombines TRBV5-8 with TRBJ2-7; D is uncertain. CDR1 SGHTS and CDR2 YDEGEE come from the germline V gene. The CDR3 length is 12 residues. V was cut by 0 bases and J by 3 bases, with 4 bases left in between.

This clone was seen once. The sample holds other DNA sequences that translate to the same CDR3. The chain uses TRBV19 and TRBJ2-3; 8 nucleotides agree with TRBD2. The germline gives CDR1 LNHDA, CDR2 SQIVND (reference sequence). Unmatched junction bases numbered 2, after V lost 2 bases and J lost 1 base. The CDR3 covers 15 residues. The CDR3 coding sequence is TGTGCCAGTAGTATACCAGCGGGGGGCACAGATACGCAGTATTTT. Translating it yields CASSIPAGGTDTQYF.

V is TRBV11-2 and J is TRBJ1-1, with D perhaps matching TRBD1 (5 bases). V lost 5 bases to trimming and J lost 5 bases, with 24 bases between them. This CDR3 has 17 amino acids. Germline V gene lookup returns CDR1 SGHAT and CDR2 FQNNGV. The CDR3 loop is CASSPRRAAVGGTEAFF. In DNA form, the CDR3 reads TGTGCCAGCAGCCCTCGCAGGGCCGCCGTCGGGGGGACTGAAGCTTTCTTT.

V is TRBV27 and J is TRBJ1-2; 7 bases match TRBD1. This CDR3 region has 14 residues. V shed 1 base, J shed 4 bases, and the junction held 3 bases outside the gene matches. CDR1 and CDR2 from the germline V gene are MNHEY and SMNVEV (reference sequence). In nucleotides, the CDR3 is TGTGCCAGCAGTTTATTCGGGACAGCCTATGGCTACACCTTC. Translated: CASSLFGTAYGYTF.

J is TRBJ2-5 and V is TRBV27, with D perhaps TRBD1 or TRBD2 (5 bases each). V was shortened by 6 bases and J by 2 bases, with 16 bases between the two germline ends. The CDR3 loop spans 15 amino acids. Germline CDR1 reads MNHEY; CDR2 reads SMNVEV (reference sequence). CDR3 sequence reads: CASRPSGTSQETQYF. For the CDR3, the DNA is TGTGCCAGCAGACCCTCAGGGACGTCTCAAGAGACCCAGTACTTC.

The chain joins TRBV7-2 to TRBJ1-4; D not certain. This CDR3 region has 13 residues. Germline V gene sequence: CDR1 SGHTA, CDR2 FQGNSA. Trimming pared 5 bases from V and 12 bases from J, leaving 16 bases between. The CDR3 bases are TGTGCCAGCAGCCCTTATTCACGAGGAGAACTGTTTTTT. As protein: CASSPYSRGELFF.

The chain uses TRBV19 and TRBJ2-7, with 8 bases that match TRBD2. The CDR3 runs to 14 residues. The V and J ends lost 5 bases and 6 bases, in that order; junction bases with no gene match: 9. Per the germline V gene, CDR1 is LNHDA and CDR2 is SQIVND (reference sequence). The CDR3 loop reads CASSSGGLMGEQYF. The CDR3 DNA reads as TGTGCCAGTAGTTCGGGGGGGCTGATGGGCGAGCAGTACTTC.